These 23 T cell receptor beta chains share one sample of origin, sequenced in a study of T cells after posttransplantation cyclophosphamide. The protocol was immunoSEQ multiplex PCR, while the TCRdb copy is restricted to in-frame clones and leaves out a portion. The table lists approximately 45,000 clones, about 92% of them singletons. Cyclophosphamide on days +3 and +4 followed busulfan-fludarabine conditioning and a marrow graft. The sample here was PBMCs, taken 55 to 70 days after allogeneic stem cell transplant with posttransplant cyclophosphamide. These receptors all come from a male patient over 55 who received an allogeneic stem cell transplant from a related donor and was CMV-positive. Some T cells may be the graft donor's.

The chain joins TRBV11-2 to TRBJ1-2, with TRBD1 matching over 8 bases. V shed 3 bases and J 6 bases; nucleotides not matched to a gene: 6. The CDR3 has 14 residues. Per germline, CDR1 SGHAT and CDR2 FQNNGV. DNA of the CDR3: TGTGCCAGCAGCTTCCTTCAGGGGGCTGATGGCTACACCTTC. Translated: CASSFLQGADGYTF. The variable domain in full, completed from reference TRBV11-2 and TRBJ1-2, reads EAGVAQSPRYKIIEKRQSVAFWCNPISGHATLYWYQQILGQGPKLLIQFQNNGVVDDSQLPKDRFSAERLKGVDSTLKIQPAKLEDSAVYLCASSFLQGADGYTFGSGTRLTVV.

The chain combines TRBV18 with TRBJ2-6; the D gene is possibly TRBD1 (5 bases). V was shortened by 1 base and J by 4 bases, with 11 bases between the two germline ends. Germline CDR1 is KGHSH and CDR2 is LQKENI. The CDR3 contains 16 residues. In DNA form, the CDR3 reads TGTGCCAGCTCACCACTTCAGGGATCCGGGGCCAACGTCCTGACTTTC. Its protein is CASSPLQGSGANVLTF.

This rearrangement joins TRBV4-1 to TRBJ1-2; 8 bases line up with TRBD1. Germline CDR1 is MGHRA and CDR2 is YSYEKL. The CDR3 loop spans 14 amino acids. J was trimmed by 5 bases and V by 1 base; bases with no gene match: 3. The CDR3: CASSQGNRGYGYTF. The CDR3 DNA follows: TGCGCCAGCAGCCAAGGAAACAGGGGGTATGGCTACACCTTC.

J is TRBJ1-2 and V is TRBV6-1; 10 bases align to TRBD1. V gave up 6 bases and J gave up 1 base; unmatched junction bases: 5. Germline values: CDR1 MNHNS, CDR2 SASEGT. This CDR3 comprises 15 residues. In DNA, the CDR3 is TGTGCCAGCAGGGACAGGGGGTTGCTTAACTATGGCTACACCTTC. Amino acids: CASRDRGLLNYGYTF.

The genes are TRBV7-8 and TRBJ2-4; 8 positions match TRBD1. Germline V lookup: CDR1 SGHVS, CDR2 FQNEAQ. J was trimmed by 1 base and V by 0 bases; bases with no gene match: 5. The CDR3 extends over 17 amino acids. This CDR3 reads CASSLAYQGAAKNIQYF. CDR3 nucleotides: TGTGCCAGCAGCTTAGCGTACCAGGGGGCGGCCAAAAACATTCAGTACTTC.

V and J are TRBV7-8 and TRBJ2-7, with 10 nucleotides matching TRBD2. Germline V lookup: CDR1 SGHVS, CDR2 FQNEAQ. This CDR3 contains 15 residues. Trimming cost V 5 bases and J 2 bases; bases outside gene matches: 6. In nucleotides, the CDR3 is TGTGCCAGCAGCCCCACTAGCGGGGCCACCTACGAGCAGTACGTC. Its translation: CASSPTSGATYEQYV.

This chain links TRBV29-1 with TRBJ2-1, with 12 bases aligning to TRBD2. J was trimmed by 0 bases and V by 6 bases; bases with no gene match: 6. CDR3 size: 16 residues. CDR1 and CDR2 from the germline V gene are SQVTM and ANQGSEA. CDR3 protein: CSVDSSGGASYNEQFF. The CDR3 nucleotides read TGCAGCGTCGATTCTAGCGGGGGGGCCTCCTACAATGAGCAGTTCTTC.

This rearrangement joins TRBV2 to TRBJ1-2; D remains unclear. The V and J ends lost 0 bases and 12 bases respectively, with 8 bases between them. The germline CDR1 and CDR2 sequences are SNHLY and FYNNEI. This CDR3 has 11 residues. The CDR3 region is CASSEAGSHTF. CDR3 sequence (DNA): TGTGCCAGCAGTGAAGCGGGGAGCCACACCTTC.

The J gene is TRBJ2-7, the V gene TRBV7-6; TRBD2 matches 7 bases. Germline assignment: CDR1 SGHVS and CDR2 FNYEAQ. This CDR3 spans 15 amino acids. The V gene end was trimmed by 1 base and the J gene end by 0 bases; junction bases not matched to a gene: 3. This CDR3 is CASSLEPSGSYEQYF. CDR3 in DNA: TGTGCCAGCAGCTTAGAACCTAGCGGCTCCTACGAGCAGTACTTC.

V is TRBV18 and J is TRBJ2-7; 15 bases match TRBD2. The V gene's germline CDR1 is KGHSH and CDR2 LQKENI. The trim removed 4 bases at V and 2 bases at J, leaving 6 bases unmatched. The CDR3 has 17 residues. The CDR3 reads CASSRGLAGGAAYEQYF. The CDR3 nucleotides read TGTGCCAGCTCACGTGGACTAGCGGGGGGGGCGGCCTACGAGCAGTACTTC.

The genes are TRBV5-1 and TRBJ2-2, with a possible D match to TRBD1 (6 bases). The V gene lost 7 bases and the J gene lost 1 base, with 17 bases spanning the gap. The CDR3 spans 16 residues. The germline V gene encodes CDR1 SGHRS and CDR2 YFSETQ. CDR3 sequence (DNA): TGCGCCAGCCGCAGGGGCTCACTTATGAACACCGGGGAGCTGTTTTTT. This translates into CASRRGSLMNTGELFF.

The CDR3 here is CASSPGQGGSNTGELFF. The DNA of the CDR3 is TGTGCCAGCAGCCCAGGACAGGGGGGATCGAACACCGGGGAGCTGTTTTTT. This chain uses TRBV11-3 with TRBJ2-2, with 10 bases lining up with TRBD1. CDR3 length equals 17 residues. Germline values: CDR1 SGHNT, CDR2 YENEEA. Trimming took 5 bases from V and 0 from J; bases not matched to a gene: 6.

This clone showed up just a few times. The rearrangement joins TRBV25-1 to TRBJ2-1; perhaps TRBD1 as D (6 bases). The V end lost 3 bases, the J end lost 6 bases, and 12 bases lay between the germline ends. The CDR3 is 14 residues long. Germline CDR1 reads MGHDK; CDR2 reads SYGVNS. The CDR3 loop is CASSDWGTFNEQFF. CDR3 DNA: TGTGCCAGCAGTGATTGGGGGACATTCAATGAGCAGTTCTTC.

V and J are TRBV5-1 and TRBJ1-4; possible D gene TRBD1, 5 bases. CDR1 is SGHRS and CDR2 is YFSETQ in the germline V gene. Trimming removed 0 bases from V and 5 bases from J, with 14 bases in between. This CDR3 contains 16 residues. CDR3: CASSLVGGTLNEKLFF. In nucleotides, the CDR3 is TGCGCCAGCAGCTTGGTGGGGGGGACCCTCAATGAAAAACTGTTTTTT.

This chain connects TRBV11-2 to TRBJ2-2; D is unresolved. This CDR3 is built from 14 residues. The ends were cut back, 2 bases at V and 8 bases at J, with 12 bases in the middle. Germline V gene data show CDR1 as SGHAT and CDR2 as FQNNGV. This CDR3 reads CASSLQSSLGELFF. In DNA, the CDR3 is TGTGCCAGCAGCTTACAAAGCTCGTTGGGGGAGCTGTTTTTT.

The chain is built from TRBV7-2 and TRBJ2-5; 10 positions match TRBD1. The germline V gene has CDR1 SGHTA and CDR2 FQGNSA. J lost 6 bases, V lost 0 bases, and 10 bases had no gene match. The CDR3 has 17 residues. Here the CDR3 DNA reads TGTGCCAGCAGCTTAGCACCACCGGGACAGGGGAGGAAGACCCAGTACTTC. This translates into CASSLAPPGQGRKTQYF.

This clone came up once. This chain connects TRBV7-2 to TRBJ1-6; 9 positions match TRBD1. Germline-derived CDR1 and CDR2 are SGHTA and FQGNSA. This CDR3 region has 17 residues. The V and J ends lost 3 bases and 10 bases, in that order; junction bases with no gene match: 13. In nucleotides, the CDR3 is TGTGCCAGCAGCTTCCGCCGACCCGGGACAGGGAAATCACCCCTCCACTTT. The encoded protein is CASSFRRPGTGKSPLHF. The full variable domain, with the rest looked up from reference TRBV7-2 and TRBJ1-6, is GAGVSQSPSNKVTEKGKDVELRCDPISGHTALYWYRQSLGQGLEFLIYFQGNSAPDKSGLPSDRFSAERTGGSVSTLTIQRTQQEDSAVYLCASSFRRPGTGKSPLHFGNGTRLTVT.

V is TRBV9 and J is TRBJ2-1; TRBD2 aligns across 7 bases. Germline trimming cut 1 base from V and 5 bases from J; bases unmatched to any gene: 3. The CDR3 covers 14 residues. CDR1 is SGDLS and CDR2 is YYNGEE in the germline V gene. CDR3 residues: CASSVRDYNNEQFF. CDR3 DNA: TGTGCCAGCAGCGTAAGGGACTACAACAATGAGCAGTTCTTC.

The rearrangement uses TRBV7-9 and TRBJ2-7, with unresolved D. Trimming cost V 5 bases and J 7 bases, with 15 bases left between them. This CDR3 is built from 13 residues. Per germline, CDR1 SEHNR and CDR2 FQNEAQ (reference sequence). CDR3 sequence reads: CASSPQNQREQYV. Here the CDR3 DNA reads TGTGCCAGCAGCCCTCAAAATCAACGGGAGCAGTACGTC.

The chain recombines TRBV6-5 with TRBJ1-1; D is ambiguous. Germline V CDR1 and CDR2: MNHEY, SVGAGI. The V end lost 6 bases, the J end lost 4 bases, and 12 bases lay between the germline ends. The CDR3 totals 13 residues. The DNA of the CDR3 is TGTGCCAGCAGCCCCCAGGATGGCACTGAAGCTTTCTTT. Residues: CASSPQDGTEAFF.

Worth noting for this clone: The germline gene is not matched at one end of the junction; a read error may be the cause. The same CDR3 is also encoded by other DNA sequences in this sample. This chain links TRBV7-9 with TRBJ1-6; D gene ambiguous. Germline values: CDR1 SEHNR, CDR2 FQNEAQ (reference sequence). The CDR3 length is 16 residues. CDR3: CASSSTGSSYNSPLHF. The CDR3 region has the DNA TGTGCCAGCAGCTCAACGGGGAGCTCCTATAATTCCCCCCTCCACTTT.

CDR3 bases: TGTGCCAGCAGCGTGGTCCGTGGAGTTAGCACAGATACGCAGTATTTT. This translates into CASSVVRGVSTDTQYF. The gene calls are TRBV9 and TRBJ2-3; D gene uncertain. The CDR3 sequence is 16 residues long. V shed 2 bases and J shed 0 bases, with 13 bases lying between them. Germline lookup yields CDR1 SGDLS and CDR2 YYNGEE.

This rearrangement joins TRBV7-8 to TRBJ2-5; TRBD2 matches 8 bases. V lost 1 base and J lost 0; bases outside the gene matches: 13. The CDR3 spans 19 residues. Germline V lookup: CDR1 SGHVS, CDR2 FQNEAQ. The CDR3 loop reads CASSLVLLAGNEYQETQYF. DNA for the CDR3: TGTGCCAGCAGCTTAGTTCTCCTAGCGGGCAATGAGTACCAAGAGACCCAGTACTTC.